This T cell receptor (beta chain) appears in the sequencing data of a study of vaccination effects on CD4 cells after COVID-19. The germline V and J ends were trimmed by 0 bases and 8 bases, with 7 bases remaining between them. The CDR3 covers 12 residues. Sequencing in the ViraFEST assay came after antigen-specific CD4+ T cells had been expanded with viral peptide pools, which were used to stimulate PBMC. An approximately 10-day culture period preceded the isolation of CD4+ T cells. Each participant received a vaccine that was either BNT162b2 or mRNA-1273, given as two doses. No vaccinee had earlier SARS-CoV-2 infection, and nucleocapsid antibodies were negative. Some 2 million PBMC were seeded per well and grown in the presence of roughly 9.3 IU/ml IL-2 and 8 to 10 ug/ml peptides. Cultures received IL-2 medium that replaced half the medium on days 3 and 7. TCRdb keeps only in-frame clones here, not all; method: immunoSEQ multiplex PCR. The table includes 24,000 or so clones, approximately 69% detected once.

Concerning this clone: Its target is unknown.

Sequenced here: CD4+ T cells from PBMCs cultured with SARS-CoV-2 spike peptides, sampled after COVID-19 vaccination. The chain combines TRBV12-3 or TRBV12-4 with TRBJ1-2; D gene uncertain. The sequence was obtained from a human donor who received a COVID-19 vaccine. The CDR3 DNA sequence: TGTGCCAGCAGTTTAGCCGGATCGGGCTACACCTTC. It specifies CASSLAGSGYTF.